What follows are 14 T cell receptor beta chains derived from one specimen sequenced in a study of early T cells in non-severe SARS-CoV-2 infection. TCRdb re-derived calls from the 5' RACE reads in MiXCR, one entry per CDR3 protein. The sample contains tens of thousands of distinct CDR3 sequences, 10% of which appear only once. Specimen: whole blood, collected at baseline. These receptors originate from an adult who was a healthcare worker with PCR-confirmed SARS-CoV-2 infection or an uninfected control (not recorded which).

A few counts support this clonotype. This CDR3 reads CASSLPNTEAFF. Here the CDR3 DNA reads TGTGCCAGCAGCCTCCCTAACACTGAAGCTTTCTTT. The V call is TRBV14, the J call TRBJ1-1; D uncertain. Germline assignment: CDR1 SGHDN and CDR2 FVKESK. CDR3 length equals 12 residues. The ends were cut back, 4 bases at V and 2 bases at J, with 5 bases in the middle.

This clonotype was seen ten or more times. This chain joins TRBV20-1 and TRBJ2-3; D is undetermined. Deletions cut 0 bases from V and 2 bases from J, with 15 bases between. CDR1 DFQATT and CDR2 SNEGSKA come from the germline V gene (reference sequence). This CDR3 is built from 16 residues. The CDR3 bases are TGCAGTGCTAGAGATTATATCGGAACAGACACAGATACGCAGTATTTT. As protein: CSARDYIGTDTDTQYF.

About this clonotype itself: One junction end does not reproduce the germline sequence, and a read error may be involved. This chain links TRBV6-5 with TRBJ2-6, with unresolved D. The CDR3 is 15 residues long. CDR1 is MNHEY, CDR2 SVGAGI, per germline. For the CDR3, the DNA is TGTGCCAACAGTCCCCCGGGTGCTGGGGCCAACGTCCTGACTTTC. Translated, it gives CANSPPGAGANVLTF.

This clonotype was counted a few times. J is TRBJ1-4 and V is TRBV20-1; TRBD1 aligns across 7 bases. The J segment lost 8 bases and the V segment lost 6 bases, leaving 12 bases of the junction unmatched. Per germline, CDR1 DFQATT and CDR2 SNEGSKA (reference sequence). The CDR3 runs to 14 residues. Here the CDR3 DNA reads TGCAGTGCCCGCCGGACAGGCATGGGGGAAAAACTGTTTTTT. It encodes CSARRTGMGEKLFF.

V is TRBV5-6 and J is TRBJ2-4; D possibly corresponds to TRBD2 (5 bases). The V gene's germline CDR1 is SGHDT and CDR2 YYEEEE. Trimming shortened V by 4 bases and J by 0 bases, and 11 bases separated the two germline ends. This CDR3 contains 15 residues. CDR3 in amino acids: CASSPGVLAKNIQYF. The CDR3 DNA reads TGTGCCAGCAGCCCCGGGGTCCTAGCCAAAAACATTCAGTACTTC.

This clonotype was picked up many times. At one end the junction does not follow the germline gene, possibly because of a read error. This chain connects TRBV6-6 to TRBJ1-1; 7 bases map to TRBD1. CDR1 is MNHNY and CDR2 is SVGAGI in the germline V gene (reference sequence). The CDR3 extends over 13 amino acids. The CDR3 is CASSVQGNAEAFF. DNA for the CDR3: TGTGCCAGCAGCGTACAGGGGAACGCTGAAGCTTTCTTT.

This clonotype was counted ten times or more. V and J are TRBV7-9 and TRBJ2-2; D not resolved. V lost 5 bases and J 7 bases, leaving 8 bases between the germline ends. This CDR3 has 12 residues. The germline V gene has CDR1 SEHNR and CDR2 FQNEAQ (reference sequence). CDR3 in amino acids: CASSPPNGELFF. Written as DNA, the CDR3 is TGTGCCAGCAGCCCGCCGAACGGGGAGCTGTTTTTT. Combining the CDR3 with reference TRBV7-9 and TRBJ2-2 gives the whole variable domain DTGVSQNPRHKITKRGQNVTFRCDPISEHNRLYWYRQTLGQGPEFLTYFQNEAQLEKSRLLSDRFSAERPKGSFSTLEIQRTEQGDSAMYLCASSPPNGELFFGEGSRLTVL.

This clonotype came up many times. CDR3: CAIRALPQGDFGYTF. The CDR3, as DNA: TGTGCCATCAGGGCGCTCCCGCAGGGGGACTTTGGCTACACCTTC. The chain employs TRBV10-3 and TRBJ1-2, with TRBD1 matching 7 bases. The J segment lost 7 bases and the V segment lost 6 bases, leaving 14 bases of the junction unmatched. Per the germline V gene, CDR1 is ENHRY and CDR2 is SYGVKD. CDR3 length: 15 amino acids.

This clonotype was counted many times. The chain combines TRBV11-2 with TRBJ1-1, with D perhaps TRBD1 (6 bases). Germline-derived CDR1 and CDR2 are SGHAT and FQNNGV. V dropped 3 bases and J dropped 5 bases, with 13 bases sitting between them. This CDR3 comprises 14 residues. CDR3 sequence (DNA): TGTGCCAGCAGCTTGGGGGCAAGGGGTACTGAAGCTTTCTTT. This codes for CASSLGARGTEAFF.

This clonotype was detected a few times. This chain joins TRBV5-5 and TRBJ1-4, with D unresolved. This CDR3 region has 15 residues. Deletions cut 1 base from V and 6 bases from J, with 13 bases between. CDR1 and CDR2 (germline): SGHKS, YYEKEE (reference sequence). The CDR3 loop is CASSLYGSGDEKLFF. In DNA form, the CDR3 reads TGTGCCAGCAGCTTGTACGGATCCGGGGATGAAAAACTGTTTTTT.

This sequence joins TRBV6-5 and TRBJ1-2, with D uncertain. The germline V gene encodes CDR1 MNHEY and CDR2 SVGAGI. The CDR3 is 14 residues long. V dropped 2 bases and J dropped 4 bases, with 11 bases sitting between them. The CDR3 coding sequence is TGTGCCAGCAGTTACCGGGAAGAAGTCTATGGCTACACCTTC. Amino acids: CASSYREEVYGYTF.

The genes are TRBV7-3 and TRBJ2-3; no definite D call. CDR3 length equals 13 residues. Germline V gene lookup returns CDR1 SGHTA and CDR2 FQGTGA. The V and J ends lost 5 bases and 2 bases respectively, with 8 bases between them. CDR3 coding DNA: TGTGCCAGCAGCCCAACGAACACAGATACGCAGTATTTT. This encodes CASSPTNTDTQYF. Full variable domain (rest looked up from reference TRBV7-3 and TRBJ2-3): GAGVSQTPSNKVTEKGKYVELRCDPISGHTALYWYRQSLGQGPEFLIYFQGTGAADDSGLPNDRFFAVRPEGSVSTLKIQRTERGDSAVYLCASSPTNTDTQYFGPGTRLTVL.

This clonotype showed up many times. This rearrangement joins TRBV12-3 or TRBV12-4 to TRBJ2-3; 7 nucleotides line up with TRBD1. The junction had 3 bases not matched to a gene; V was cut back by 6 bases and J by 6 bases. The CDR3 is made up of 12 amino acids. This chain's CDR3 is CASSRQGDTQYF. The CDR3 DNA follows: TGTGCCAGCAGCCGACAGGGTGATACGCAGTATTTT.

This rearrangement joins TRBV27 to TRBJ2-1; D remains ambiguous. Germline V gene sequence: CDR1 MNHEY, CDR2 SMNVEV (reference sequence). Deletions cut 7 bases from V and 10 bases from J, with 14 bases between. The CDR3 length is 12 residues. The CDR3 DNA follows: TGTGCCAGCACGGACCAGAACTACGAGCAGTTCTTC. Its translation is CASTDQNYEQFF.